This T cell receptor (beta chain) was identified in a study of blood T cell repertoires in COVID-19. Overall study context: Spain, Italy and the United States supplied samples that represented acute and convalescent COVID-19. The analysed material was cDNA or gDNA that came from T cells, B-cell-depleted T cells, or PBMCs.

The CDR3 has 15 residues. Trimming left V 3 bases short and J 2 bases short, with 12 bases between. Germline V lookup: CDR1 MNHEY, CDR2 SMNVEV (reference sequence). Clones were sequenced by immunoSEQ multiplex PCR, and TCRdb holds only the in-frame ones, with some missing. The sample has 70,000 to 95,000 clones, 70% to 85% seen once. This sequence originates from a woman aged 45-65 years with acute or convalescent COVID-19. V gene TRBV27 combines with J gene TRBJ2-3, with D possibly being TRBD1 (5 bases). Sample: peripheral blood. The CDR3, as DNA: TGTGCCAGCAGTTTCCCGGACAAGTACACAGATACGCAGTATTTT. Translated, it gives CASSFPDKYTDTQYF.